This T cell receptor beta chain was documented in a study of STAT5B mutations in CD4+ large granular lymphocyte leukemia. Turning to the study itself: CD8+ depletion followed by anti-CD4 microbead selection was applied to cryopreserved cells.

V lost 4 bases and J lost 6, with 15 bases in between. Per germline, CDR1 SGHTA and CDR2 FQGTGA. This CDR3 has 15 amino acids. Padova, Helsinki and Shinshu hematology units supplied the CD4+ T-LGLL patients. Either unselected PBMC or bead-purified CD4+, CD4+CD8+, CD57+ or CD56+ cells were sequenced. TCRdb's table, derived via immunoSEQ multiplex PCR, lists solely in-frame clones and lacks some. The sample consists of 4,000 to 5,000 clones, around four fifths of them appearing once. This TCR derives from a man aged 70 or older with CD4+ T-cell large granular lymphocyte leukemia. The genes are TRBV7-3 and TRBJ2-2; D not resolved. The material sequenced was PBMCs. CDR3: CASSSNREVPGELFF. CDR3 in DNA: TGTGCCAGCAGCTCCAATAGGGAAGTTCCCGGGGAGCTGTTTTTT.